This T cell receptor beta chain appears in the sequencing data of a study of glioma-infiltrating T cells. About this clonotype itself: The germline gene is not matched at one end of the junction; a read error may be the cause.

Germline loops: CDR1 SGHAT, CDR2 FQNNGV. The CDR3 consists of 18 residues. The iRepertoire nested amplicon-rescue multiplex PCR amplified TCR alpha and beta CDR3s from RNA. TCRdb independently ran MiXCR on the multiplex PCR reads; one entry per CDR3 protein. The sample consists of 150,000 to 200,000 distinct CDR3 sequences, 43% of them appearing once. The origin of this receptor is a human donor with low-grade glioma or glioblastoma, undergoing nonglioma brain surgery, or in good health (not recorded which). Source material: glioma tissue, nonneoplastic brain tissue, or PBMCs (not recorded which). This sequence joins TRBV11-2 and TRBJ1-1; perhaps TRBD1 as D (5 bases). CDR3 sequence (DNA): TGTGCCACCAGCTTAGCACCCCGTGGGACCGGGGTGAACACTGAAGCTTTCTTT. As protein: CATSLAPRGTGVNTEAFF.